The 7 T cell receptor beta chains given below trace back to one sample, sequenced in a study of T-cell reconstitution after alpha-beta-depleted transplantation in children. Library preparation (for TCRbeta) was performed with unique molecular identifiers. TCRdb fed the PCR reads into MiXCR, producing one record per CDR3 protein. This table holds roughly 590,000 distinct CDR3 sequences, roughly 17% found once. Sequencing used PBMCs from the stem cell graft donor, obtained from the stem cell graft. The source of these receptors is a human donor who donated a stem cell graft to a child with acute myeloid leukemia.

Concerning this clonotype: This clone may be a read error of a much larger clone one base away. This chain links TRBV20-1 with TRBJ2-3, with unresolved D. This CDR3 has 11 amino acids. Germline V gene sequence: CDR1 DFQATT, CDR2 SNEGSKA (reference sequence). The CDR3 sequence is CGAAGTDTQYF. The CDR3 DNA reads TGCGGTGCCGCCGGCACAGATACGCAGTATTTT.

The chain couples TRBV5-1 to TRBJ1-2; D not resolved. Trimming took off 2 bases at V and 4 bases at J, with 15 bases between the two ends. Per germline, CDR1 SGHRS and CDR2 YFSETQ. There are 15 residues in the CDR3. The CDR3 region is CASSFSLTASYGYTF. CDR3 nucleotide sequence: TGCGCCAGCAGCTTCTCCTTGACGGCTTCCTATGGCTACACCTTC.

This clonotype was observed a handful of times. The chain is built from TRBV12-3 or TRBV12-4 and TRBJ1-5; no definite D call. The V end was cut by 4 bases, the J end by 7 bases, with 11 bases between. The CDR3 extends over 13 amino acids. The CDR3 DNA is TGTGCCAGCAGTTCCGTAAGGGTCCAGCCCCAGCATTTT. Encoded protein: CASSSVRVQPQHF.

This clonotype was seen a few times. The V and J genes are TRBV5-1 and TRBJ2-6, with D unresolved. Per germline, CDR1 SGHRS and CDR2 YFSETQ. The ends were cut back, 1 base at V and 1 base at J, with 3 bases in the middle. The CDR3 consists of 14 residues. The CDR3 sequence: CASSLPSGANVLTF. CDR3 coding DNA: TGCGCCAGCAGCTTGCCTTCTGGGGCCAACGTCCTGACTTTC.

The genes are TRBV7-9 and TRBJ2-4; D might be TRBD2 (6 bases). The CDR3 runs to 12 residues. Germline V CDR1 and CDR2: SEHNR, FQNEAQ (reference sequence). V was pared by 5 bases and J by 15 bases, with 17 bases between. As DNA, the CDR3 is TGTGCCAGCAGCCTGGGGGAGGCCTCGACGTACTTC. Translation: CASSLGEASTYF.

This clonotype was seen ten or more times. The chain has TRBV12-3 or TRBV12-4 and TRBJ1-5; 8 nucleotides align to TRBD1. After removal of 2 bases from V and 6 bases from J, the junction contained 9 bases not matched to a gene. The CDR3 length is 16 residues. The CDR3 is CASSLSGQGLSQPQHF. CDR3 nucleotides: TGTGCCAGCAGTTTATCTGGACAGGGCCTCAGTCAGCCCCAGCATTTT.

This clonotype was counted many times. V is TRBV5-8 and J is TRBJ2-1; 8 bases map to TRBD1. With V trimmed by 7 bases and J by 0 bases, 6 bases remained unmatched. There are 15 residues in the CDR3. Looked up from germline, CDR1 is SGHTS and CDR2 is YDEGEE. CDR3 residues: CASLRTGSSYNEQFF. The CDR3 bases are TGTGCCAGCTTGAGGACAGGGAGCTCCTACAATGAGCAGTTCTTC. The full variable domain, rest sourced from reference TRBV5-8 and TRBJ2-1, is EAGVTQSPTHLIKTRGQQATLRCSPISGHTSVYWYQQALGLGLQFLLWYDEGEERNRGNFPPRFSGRQFPNYSSELNVNALELEDSALYLCASLRTGSSYNEQFFGPGTRLTVL.